This is a list of T cell receptor beta chains from one sample in a study of blood T cell repertoires in COVID-19. Libraries were prepared by immunoSEQ multiplex PCR; TCRdb keeps only in-frame clonotypes and omits some of them. The table includes around 200,000 clones, 84% detected once. Sequencing used peripheral blood. Receptor source: a woman between 65 and 79 years old with COVID-19, enrolled during active disease. CDR3s include the opening cysteine and the closing phenylalanine or tryptophan. A D gene is named only where the DNA matches it firmly. The size of a clone is reported for some rows only, either as once, few or many, or as a class for expanded clones.

D,size,length,J,V,DNA,CDR3
-,-,14,TRBJ1-1,TRBV5-1,TGCGCCAGCAGCTTCGACGGGGGGAACACTGAAGCTTTCTTT,CASSFDGGNTEAFF
-,-,16,TRBJ2-7,TRBV14,TGTGCCAGCAGCCAAGGGTTTTGGGCAGGGCGCTACGAGCAGTACTTC,CASSQGFWAGRYEQYF
-,-,17,TRBJ2-1,TRBV12-5,TGTGCTAGTGGTTTGGTACAATCCGGGAGCTCCTACAATGAGCAGTTCTTC,CASGLVQSGSSYNEQFF
TRBD1,-,14,TRBJ2-7,TRBV2,TGTGCCAGCAGGGCCGGGACAGGATTCTACGAGCAGTACTTC,CASRAGTGFYEQYF
-,few,14,TRBJ1-2,TRBV11-2,TGTGCCAGCAGCTTAGAGGTATCGCGGTCGGGCTACACCTTC,CASSLEVSRSGYTF
-,once,12,TRBJ1-6,TRBV29-1,TGCAGCGCCGGGGGAGGCGGTTCACCCCTCCACTTT,CSAGGGGSPLHF
-,-,14,TRBJ1-2,TRBV7-9,TGTGCCAGCAGCTTCGGGGCAGGGGACTATGGCTACACCTTC,CASSFGAGDYGYTF
-,-,14,TRBJ2-6,TRBV5-1,TGCGCCAGCAGCTTGACAGCTGGGGCCAACGTCCTGACTTTC,CASSLTAGANVLTF
TRBD1,-,17,TRBJ1-1,TRBV13,TGTGCCAGCAGCCGATCTCTGAACAGGGGCCGAAACACTGAAGCTTTCTTT,CASSRSLNRGRNTEAFF
-,few,14,TRBJ1-4,TRBV24-1,TGTGCCACCAGTGATTTAAGGGGTCCTGAAAAACTGTTTTTT,CATSDLRGPEKLFF
TRBD1,-,13,TRBJ1-1,TRBV19,TGTGCCCCAGGGGGGCAGACTAACACTGAAGCTTTCTTT,CAPGGQTNTEAFF
-,-,16,TRBJ1-3,TRBV7-6,TGTGCCAGCAGCACCCCCATAGATGACTCTGGAAACACCATATATTTT,CASSTPIDDSGNTIYF
-,once,16,TRBJ1-4,TRBV15,TGTGCCACCAGCAGCGGACAGTCAGGTTCAGGCGAAAAACTGTTTTTT,CATSSGQSGSGEKLFF
-,-,15,TRBJ2-3,TRBV5-1,TGCGCCAGCAGCTTGGTCGCTCCAACAACAGATACGCAGTATTTT,CASSLVAPTTDTQYF
-,-,15,TRBJ2-4,TRBV29-1,TGCAGCGTTGTTTGGGCGGGACAGACACAAAACATTCAGTACTTC,CSVVWAGQTQNIQYF
-,-,11,TRBJ2-5,TRBV19,TGTGCCAGTACCCATCGGGAGACCCAGTACTTC,CASTHRETQYF
-,-,14,TRBJ1-5,TRBV2,TGTGCCAGCAGTGTGGGACAAAGGAATCAGCCCCAGCATTTT,CASSVGQRNQPQHF
TRBD1,few,20,TRBJ1-3,TRBV4-2,TGTGCCAGCAGCCAAGATTCTTATTGGGACAGGGAAGGCTCTGGAAACACCATATATTTT,CASSQDSYWDREGSGNTIYF
-,-,15,TRBJ1-1,TRBV5-1,TGCGCCAGCAGCTTGGAACCGGGACACCACACTGAAGCTTTCTTT,CASSLEPGHHTEAFF
-,-,15,TRBJ1-3,TRBV12-2,TGTGCAAGTCGCCTAAGACAGGGCGCGGGAAACACCATATATTTT,CASRLRQGAGNTIYF
TRBD2,-,16,TRBJ2-7,TRBV5-8,TGTGCCAGCAGCTCTACTAGCGGGATCCTCGGGTACGAGCAGTACTTC,CASSSTSGILGYEQYF
-,-,14,TRBJ2-7,TRBV21-1,TGTGCCCCGATCGGGTGCGGGTGGGATTACGAGCAGTACTTC,CAPIGCGWDYEQYF
-,-,15,TRBJ2-5,TRBV25-1,TGTGCCAGCAGTGAATGGTTACAGGGCCAAGAGACCCAGTACTTC,CASSEWLQGQETQYF
TRBD2,-,17,TRBJ2-7,TRBV2,TGTGCCAGTCTGGGGACAGCGACTAGCGGGAGTCGAAATGAGCAGTACTTC,CASLGTATSGSRNEQYF
TRBD1,once,15,TRBJ1-6,TRBV10-3,TGTGCCAGCAGACCAACCGGGACAGCTTCCTCACCCCTCCACTTT,CASRPTGTASSPLHF
-,-,15,TRBJ2-5,TRBV11-2,TGTGCCAGCAGCTTAGGGGCGGGGATTCAAGAGACCCAGTACTTC,CASSLGAGIQETQYF
-,-,15,TRBJ1-5,TRBV7-2,TGTGCCAGCAGCTTAGAACAGGGCCGCAATCAGCCCCAGCATTTT,CASSLEQGRNQPQHF
TRBD1,-,14,TRBJ1-4,TRBV7-8,TGTGCCAGCAGCACCAGGGACAGTCATGAAAAACTGTTTTTT,CASSTRDSHEKLFF
TRBD2,-,15,TRBJ2-7,TRBV6-5,TGTGCCAGCAGTACAGTAGCGGGAGGACTTGGCGAGCAGTACTTC,CASSTVAGGLGEQYF
-,-,14,TRBJ1-2,TRBV6-5,TGTGCCAGCAGTAGGGGGGGAGCTAACTATGGCTACACCTTC,CASSRGGANYGYTF
-,-,15,TRBJ1-5,TRBV7-2,TGTGCCAGCAGCTTAGACGGTTATAGCAATCAGCCCCAGCATTTT,CASSLDGYSNQPQHF
TRBD2,-,16,TRBJ2-3,TRBV18,TGTGCCAGCTCCCCACTAGCGGGGGGAACCACAGATACGCAGTATTTT,CASSPLAGGTTDTQYF
TRBD1,once,14,TRBJ1-6,TRBV30,TGTGCCTGGACCCCAGGACAGGGAGGATCACCCCTCCACTTT,CAWTPGQGGSPLHF
-,-,15,TRBJ1-1,TRBV6-5,TGTGCCAGCAGAGGGGGTGGGCGATCGAACACTGAAGCTTTCTTT,CASRGGGRSNTEAFF
-,few,15,TRBJ1-1,TRBV10-1,TGCGCCAGCAGCCGGTCGATGCGGGGGTCGACTGAAGCTTTCTTT,CASSRSMRGSTEAFF
-,-,15,TRBJ1-2,TRBV11-2,TGTGCCAGCAGCTTAGGTGACAGGTATCACTATGGCTACACCTTC,CASSLGDRYHYGYTF
-,-,15,TRBJ2-1,TRBV9,TGTGCCAGCAGCGTCGAGGGCGTGACTTACAATGAGCAGTTCTTC,CASSVEGVTYNEQFF
-,-,12,TRBJ2-2,TRBV2,TGTGCCATACAGGGCTCCCACGGGGAGCTGTTTTTT,CAIQGSHGELFF
TRBD2,-,18,TRBJ2-3,TRBV7-3,TGTGCCAGCAGCCTAAGGGCTAGCGGGGGACCCAGCACAGATACGCAGTATTTT,CASSLRASGGPSTDTQYF
-,-,12,TRBJ1-2,TRBV28,TGTGCCAGCAGTCATTTAGGCGGACGAGGGACCTTC,CASSHLGGRGTF
-,-,15,TRBJ2-6,TRBV6-5,TGTGCCAGCAGGGCTACAGGATTTGGGGCCAACGTCCTGACTTTC,CASRATGFGANVLTF
-,-,17,TRBJ1-5,TRBV6-7,TGTGCCAGCAGTTACTGCGCCCTTGGACAGCCGAATCAGCCCCAGCATTTT,CASSYCALGQPNQPQHF
-,-,14,TRBJ1-6,TRBV5-1,TGCGCCAGCAGCTTGGCCCCGGGGTTTTCACCCCTCCACTTT,CASSLAPGFSPLHF
-,-,15,TRBJ1-3,TRBV18,TGTGCCAGCTCACCCCAGGATTTATCTGGAAACACCATATATTTT,CASSPQDLSGNTIYF
TRBD1,once,13,TRBJ1-2,TRBV2,TGTGCCAGCAGCGACAGGGGTAGGATTGGCTACACCTTC,CASSDRGRIGYTF
TRBD2,-,15,TRBJ2-3,TRBV3-1/TRBV3-2,TGTGCCAGCAGCCGGGTAGCGGGAGGGACCGATACGCAGTATTTT,CASSRVAGGTDTQYF
-,few,13,TRBJ1-1,TRBV2,TGTGCCAGCAGTGAAGGGAGGAACACTGAAGCTTTCTTT,CASSEGRNTEAFF
TRBD1,few,15,TRBJ1-3,TRBV28,TGTGCCAGCACCGCGACAGGGCTCTCTGGAAACACCATATATTTT,CASTATGLSGNTIYF
TRBD1,-,14,TRBJ2-5,TRBV5-8,TGTGCCAGCAGACCAACAGGGGCCCGAGAGACCCAGTACTTC,CASRPTGARETQYF
-,-,13,TRBJ2-3,TRBV12-3/TRBV12-4,TGTGCCAGCAGTTTACGAGGTGGGGATACGCAGTATTTT,CASSLRGGDTQYF
-,many,13,TRBJ1-2,TRBV3-1/TRBV3-2,TGTGCCAGCAGACCGCAGGGGAACAGCGGCTACACCTTC,CASRPQGNSGYTF
TRBD1,few,14,TRBJ1-2,TRBV2,TGTGCAAGCAATAAGGACAGGGGGCGCGGAGGCTACACCTTC,CASNKDRGRGGYTF
-,-,15,TRBJ2-2,TRBV5-1,TGCGCCAGCAGCTTGGGTAGAACGAACACCGGGGAGCTGTTTTTT,CASSLGRTNTGELFF
TRBD1,once,13,TRBJ1-2,TRBV29-1,TGCAGCGTTGAACATCAGGGGGTCTATGGCTACACCTTC,CSVEHQGVYGYTF
TRBD1,-,15,TRBJ1-4,TRBV3-1/TRBV3-2,TGTGCCAGCAGCTCGACAGGGGGTACTAATGAAAAACTGTTTTTT,CASSSTGGTNEKLFF